This TCR beta chain stems from a study of blood T cell repertoires in COVID-19. For the study at large: In each case, the material was cDNA or gDNA derived from T cells, B-cell-depleted T cells, or PBMCs.

Trimming removed 3 bases from V and 6 bases from J; junction bases left unmatched: 5. The CDR3 length is 14 residues. Per germline, CDR1 SGHDT and CDR2 YYEEEE. In the original workflow: Amplification of reference gene primers was used by the study to estimate nucleated cell counts. Method: immunoSEQ multiplex PCR; TCRdb's copy keeps in-frame clones and lacks some. The DNA gave D and trimming, while V, J and clone size come from that table. The data hold 100,000 to 150,000 clones, with about 80% observed a single time. The specimen sequenced was peripheral blood. The V call is TRBV5-6, the J call TRBJ2-1; 8 nucleotides align to TRBD2. This TCR was sampled from a man aged 35 to 55 with active or convalescent COVID-19. The CDR3 nucleotides read TGTGCCAGCAGCTCGGGAGGGCCCAGCAATGAGCAGTTCTTC. This gives the protein CASSSGGPSNEQFF.